Each of the 15 T cell receptor beta chains below was sequenced from the same sample in a study of identical twins. TCRdb processed the 5' RACE reads anew with MiXCR; each CDR3 protein has one entry. The data contain around 300,000 distinct CDR3 sequences, about 8.3% of them seen just once; the ten biggest clones take up less than 2.5%. The data were also submitted as part of a second study, on yellow fever vaccine responses in identical twins.

Specimen: memory (CD45RO+) T cells sorted from blood. Receptors were obtained from a woman under 30 in good health.

This clonotype showed up many times. CDR3: CAISESSWRRSSYEQYF. The CDR3 DNA sequence: TGTGCCATCAGTGAATCGAGTTGGAGGAGGAGCTCCTACGAGCAGTACTTC. V is TRBV10-3 and J is TRBJ2-7, with a possible D match to TRBD2 (5 bases). CDR1 and CDR2 (germline): ENHRY, SYGVKD. CDR3 size: 17 residues. Trimming took off 3 bases at V and 0 bases at J, with 18 bases between the two ends.

This clonotype has a handful of counts. V is TRBV20-1 and J is TRBJ2-3, with a tentative D call TRBD1 (5 bases). CDR1 and CDR2 (germline): DFQATT, SNEGSKA (reference sequence). The CDR3 sequence is 12 residues long. Trimming pared 5 bases from V and 3 bases from J, leaving 9 bases between. Written as DNA, the CDR3 is TGCAGTGCTCCGAAGGGGACAGATACGCAGTATTTT. This gives the protein CSAPKGTDTQYF.

This clonotype was seen many times. The V call is TRBV5-1, the J call TRBJ2-1; 13 nucleotides line up with TRBD2. Looked up from germline, CDR1 is SGHRS and CDR2 is YFSETQ. The CDR3 loop spans 18 amino acids. V lost 4 bases to trimming and J lost 3 bases; unmatched junction nucleotides: 10. The CDR3 coding sequence is TGCGCCAGCAGCCAAGGACTAGCGGGAGTGGTTCGCTACAATGAGCAGTTCTTC. Its protein product is CASSQGLAGVVRYNEQFF.

The CDR3 sequence: CASSQDGAGMRTDTQYF. The CDR3, as DNA: TGTGCCAGCAGCCAAGATGGGGCGGGAATGCGCACAGATACGCAGTATTTT. This chain joins TRBV14 and TRBJ2-3, with D possibly TRBD2 on 6 matching bases. Germline CDR1 is SGHDN and CDR2 is FVKESK. CDR3 size: 17 residues. V was clipped by 0 bases and J by 1 base, with 14 bases between them.

In its sample, this clonotype ranks as medium-sized. The rearrangement joins TRBV12-3 or TRBV12-4 to TRBJ2-4, with 9 nucleotides matching TRBD1. The junction had 6 bases not matched to a gene; V was cut back by 5 bases and J by 7 bases. This CDR3 spans 14 amino acids. The CDR3: CASSPGQGSNIQYF. The CDR3 bases are TGTGCCAGCAGTCCGGGACAGGGTAGCAACATTCAGTACTTC.

This clonotype has ten or more counts. The chain couples TRBV5-1 to TRBJ2-7, with 15 positions matching TRBD2. Germline loops: CDR1 SGHRS, CDR2 YFSETQ. V was pared by 5 bases and J by 4 bases, with 10 bases of the junction left unmatched. The CDR3 extends over 17 amino acids. Here the CDR3 reads CASRKVGLAGGWYEQYF. CDR3 coding DNA: TGCGCCAGCAGGAAGGTGGGACTAGCGGGAGGTTGGTACGAGCAGTACTTC.

The rearrangement uses TRBV7-9 and TRBJ2-1; no firm D call. Trimming took off 1 base at V and 8 bases at J, with 9 bases between the two ends. The germline gives CDR1 SEHNR, CDR2 FQNEAQ (reference sequence). This CDR3 has 13 residues. Written as DNA, the CDR3 is TGTGCCAGCAGCTTAGGTTCTCGGGATGAGCAGTTCTTC. Its protein product is CASSLGSRDEQFF. The full variable domain, rest sourced from reference TRBV7-9 and TRBJ2-1, is DTGVSQNPRHKITKRGQNVTFRCDPISEHNRLYWYRQTLGQGPEFLTYFQNEAQLEKSRLLSDRFSAERPKGSFSTLEIQRTEQGDSAMYLCASSLGSRDEQFFGPGTRLTVL.

This clonotype appeared many times. The chain recombines TRBV20-1 with TRBJ1-1; D unclear. The germline V gene encodes CDR1 DFQATT and CDR2 SNEGSKA (reference sequence). The CDR3 spans 13 residues. The V and J ends lost 6 bases and 3 bases respectively, with 14 bases between them. DNA for the CDR3: TGCAGTGCCTACGACGACATGTACACTGAAGCTTTCTTT. Amino acid sequence: CSAYDDMYTEAFF.

This clonotype was seen more than once but under ten times. The genes are TRBV20-1 and TRBJ2-7; unclear D gene. The V end was cut by 6 bases, the J end by 3 bases, with 12 bases between. This CDR3 is built from 12 residues. CDR1 and CDR2 from the germline V gene are DFQATT and SNEGSKA (reference sequence). DNA for the CDR3: TGCAGTGCCACGACGGAGCTCTACGAGCAGTACTTC. Its protein product is CSATTELYEQYF.

The V gene is TRBV24-1, the J gene TRBJ2-3; D not resolved. The V gene lost 9 bases and the J gene lost 6 bases, with 15 bases spanning the gap. The CDR3 is 13 amino acids. Germline V lookup: CDR1 KGHDR, CDR2 SFDVKD. The CDR3 loop reads CATRAALGDTQYF. CDR3 DNA sequence: TGTGCCACCCGCGCGGCCCTAGGGGATACGCAGTATTTT.

Notes on this clonotype: No conserved phenylalanine or tryptophan ends this CDR3, so it is likely a read error. The rearrangement uses TRBV29-1 and TRBJ2-1, with 10 bases that match TRBD1. V shed 3 bases and J 5 bases; nucleotides not matched to a gene: 7. Germline values: CDR1 SQVTM, CDR2 ANQGSEA. CDR3 length: 15 residues. The CDR3 DNA reads TGCAGCGTTGATAAACCGGGACAGGGGAACAATGAGCAGTTCTCC. This encodes CSVDKPGQGNNEQFS.

The chain links TRBV11-3 to TRBJ2-1; D unresolved. Trimming pared 1 base from V and 2 bases from J, leaving 12 bases between. Germline CDR1 reads SGHNT; CDR2 reads YENEEA. The CDR3 spans 16 residues. The CDR3 loop is CASSLAGSSAYNEQFF. CDR3 DNA sequence: TGTGCCAGCAGCTTAGCCGGTTCTTCGGCCTACAATGAGCAGTTCTTC.

There are many counts of this clonotype. The chain uses TRBV7-3 and TRBJ2-1; D is undetermined. Germline V gene lookup returns CDR1 SGHTA and CDR2 FQGTGA. The CDR3 spans 13 residues. V was clipped by 4 bases and J by 6 bases, with 10 bases between them. The CDR3 region is CASSYGPVNEQFF. The CDR3 coding sequence is TGTGCCAGCAGCTATGGACCTGTCAATGAGCAGTTCTTC.

On this clonotype: A much larger clone sits a single nucleotide away, making a read error possible. The V gene is TRBV6-1, the J gene TRBJ2-3; 11 nucleotides align to TRBD2. Germline V gives CDR1 MNHNS, CDR2 SASEGT. This CDR3 has 15 amino acids. The V segment lost 3 bases and the J segment 8 bases; nucleotides outside the gene matches: 7. The CDR3 DNA is TGTGCCAGCAGTGATCTAGCGGGAGGAGGAGGTACGCAGTATTTT. As protein: CASSDLAGGGGTQYF.

This clonotype was seen repeatedly, ten times or more. This chain connects TRBV10-3 to TRBJ1-1; a possible D gene is TRBD1 (5 bases). The CDR3 contains 12 residues. V dropped 6 bases and J dropped 1 base, with 6 bases sitting between them. Germline V gene lookup returns CDR1 ENHRY and CDR2 SYGVKD. CDR3 coding DNA: TGTGCCATCAGCGACAGGAACACTGAAGCTTTCTTT. Translating gives CAISDRNTEAFF.